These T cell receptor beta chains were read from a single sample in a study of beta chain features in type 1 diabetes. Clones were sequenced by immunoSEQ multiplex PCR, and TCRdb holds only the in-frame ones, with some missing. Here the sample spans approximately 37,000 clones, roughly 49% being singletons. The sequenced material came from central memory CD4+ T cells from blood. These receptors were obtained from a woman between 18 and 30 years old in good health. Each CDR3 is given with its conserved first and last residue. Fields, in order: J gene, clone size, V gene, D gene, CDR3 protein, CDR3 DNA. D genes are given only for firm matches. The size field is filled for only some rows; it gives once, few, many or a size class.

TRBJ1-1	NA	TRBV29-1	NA	CSAKQGSGNTEAFF	TGCAGCGCTAAACAGGGATCTGGTAACACTGAAGCTTTCTTT
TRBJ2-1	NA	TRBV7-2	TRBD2	CASSPQTSGRGNEQFF	TGTGCCAGCAGCCCCCAGACTAGCGGGAGAGGCAATGAGCAGTTCTTC
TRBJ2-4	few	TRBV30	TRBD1	CAGQGEAKNIQYF	TGTGCCGGGCAGGGGGAAGCCAAAAACATTCAGTACTTC
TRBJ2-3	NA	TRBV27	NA	CASRTFTVGTDTQYF	TGTGCCAGCAGAACCTTCACGGTTGGCACAGATACGCAGTATTTT
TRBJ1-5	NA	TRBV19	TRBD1	CASHLGTGSFQPQHF	TGTGCCAGCCATCTCGGGACAGGCTCATTTCAGCCCCAGCATTTT
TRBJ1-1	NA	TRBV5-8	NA	CASSSSYMNTEAFF	TGTGCCAGCAGCTCTAGTTATATGAACACTGAAGCTTTCTTT
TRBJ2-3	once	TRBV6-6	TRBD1	CASSKIQGAKDTQYF	TGTGCCAGCAGCAAAATACAGGGGGCGAAAGATACGCAGTATTTT
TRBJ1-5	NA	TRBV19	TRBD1	CASSTGTGWVSNQPQHF	TGTGCCAGTAGTACCGGGACAGGGTGGGTCAGCAATCAGCCCCAGCATTTT
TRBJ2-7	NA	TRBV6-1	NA	CASRPTLVILYEQYF	TGTGCCAGCCGTCCTACCCTAGTAATTCTGTACGAGCAGTACTTC
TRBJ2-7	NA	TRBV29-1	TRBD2	CSVVGVAGYSYEQYF	TGCAGCGTTGTTGGGGTAGCGGGTTACTCCTACGAGCAGTACTTC
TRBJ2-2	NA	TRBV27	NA	CASSLVGGWSTGELFF	TGTGCCAGCAGTTTAGTTGGGGGCTGGAGCACCGGGGAGCTGTTTTTT
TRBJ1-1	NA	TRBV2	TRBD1	CASSERQGDYTEAFF	TGTGCCAGCAGTGAACGCCAGGGGGACTACACTGAAGCTTTCTTT
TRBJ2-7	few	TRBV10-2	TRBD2	CASSAGTSGGAYEQYF	TGCGCCAGCAGTGCCGGGACTAGCGGGGGGGCGTACGAGCAGTACTTC
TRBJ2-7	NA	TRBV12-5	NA	CASGIALTYEQYF	TGTGCTAGTGGTATAGCGCTTACCTACGAGCAGTACTTC
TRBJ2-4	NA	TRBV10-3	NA	CATVSGAGSPAKNIQYF	TGTGCCACGGTCTCTGGGGCGGGATCTCCAGCCAAAAACATTCAGTACTTC
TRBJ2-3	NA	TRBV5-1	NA	CASSISTTTDTQYF	TGCGCCAGCAGCATCTCTACTACCACAGATACGCAGTATTTT
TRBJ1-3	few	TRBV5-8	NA	CASSPLISGNTIYF	TGTGCCAGCAGCCCTCTTATATCTGGAAACACCATATATTTT
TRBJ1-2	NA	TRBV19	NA	CASSRVSYGYTF	TGTGCCAGTAGTCGGGTTAGCTATGGCTACACCTTC
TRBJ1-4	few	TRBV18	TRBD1	CASSPRTGDEEKLFF	TGTGCCAGCTCACCACGGACAGGGGATGAGGAAAAACTGTTTTTT
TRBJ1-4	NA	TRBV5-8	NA	CASSSRNTGSRKLFF	TGTGCCAGCAGCTCACGAAATACAGGGTCTAGGAAACTGTTTTTT
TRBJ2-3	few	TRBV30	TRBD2	CAWSKREADTQYF	TGTGCCTGGAGTAAGCGGGAGGCAGATACGCAGTATTTT
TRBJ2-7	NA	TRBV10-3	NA	CAISRDAYEQYF	TGTGCCATCAGTCGAGATGCCTACGAGCAGTACTTC
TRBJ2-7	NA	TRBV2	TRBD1	CASTGQGKEQYF	TGTGCCAGCACCGGACAGGGAAAGGAGCAGTACTTC
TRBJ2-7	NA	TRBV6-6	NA	CASQNARESPYYEQYF	TGTGCCAGCCAAAATGCCAGGGAAAGCCCATACTACGAGCAGTACTTC